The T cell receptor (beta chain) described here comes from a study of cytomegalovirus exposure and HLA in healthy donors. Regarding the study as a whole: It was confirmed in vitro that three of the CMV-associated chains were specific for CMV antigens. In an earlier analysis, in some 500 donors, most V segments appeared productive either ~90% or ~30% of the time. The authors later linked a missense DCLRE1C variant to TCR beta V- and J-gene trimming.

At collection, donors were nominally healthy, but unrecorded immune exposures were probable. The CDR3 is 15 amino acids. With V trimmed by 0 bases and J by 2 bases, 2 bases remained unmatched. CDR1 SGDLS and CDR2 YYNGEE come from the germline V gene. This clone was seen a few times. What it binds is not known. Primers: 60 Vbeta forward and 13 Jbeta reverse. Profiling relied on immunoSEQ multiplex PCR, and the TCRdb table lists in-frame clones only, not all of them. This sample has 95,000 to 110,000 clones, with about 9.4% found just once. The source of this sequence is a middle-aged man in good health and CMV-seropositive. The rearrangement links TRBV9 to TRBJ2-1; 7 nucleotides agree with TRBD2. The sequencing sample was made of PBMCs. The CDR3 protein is CASSVDSGTYNEQFF. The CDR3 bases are TGTGCCAGCAGCGTAGACAGCGGGACCTACAATGAGCAGTTCTTC.